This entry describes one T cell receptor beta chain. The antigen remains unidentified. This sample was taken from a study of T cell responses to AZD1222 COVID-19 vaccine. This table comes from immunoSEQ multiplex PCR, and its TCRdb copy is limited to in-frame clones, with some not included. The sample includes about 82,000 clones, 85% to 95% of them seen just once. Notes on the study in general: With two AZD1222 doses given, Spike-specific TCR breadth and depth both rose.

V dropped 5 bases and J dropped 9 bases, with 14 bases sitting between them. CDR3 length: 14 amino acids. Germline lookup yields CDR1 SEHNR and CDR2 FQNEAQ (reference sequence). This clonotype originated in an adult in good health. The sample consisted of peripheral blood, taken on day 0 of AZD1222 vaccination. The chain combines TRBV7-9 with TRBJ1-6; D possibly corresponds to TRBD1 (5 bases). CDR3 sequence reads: CASSPTAQSSPLHF. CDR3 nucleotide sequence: TGTGCCAGCAGCCCGACAGCGCAGAGTTCACCCCTCCACTTT.